This T cell receptor (beta chain) was identified during a study of PD-1 blockade in classical Hodgkin lymphoma. This CDR3 contains 13 residues. V lost 2 bases to trimming and J lost 1 base, with 6 bases between them. CDR1 is SGHKS and CDR2 is YYEKEE in the germline V gene (reference sequence). Libraries were prepared by immunoSEQ multiplex PCR; TCRdb keeps only in-frame clonotypes and omits some of them. The table includes roughly 140,000 clones, approximately 80% detected once. No patient escaped relapse after autologous stem cell transplantation, and brentuximab vedotin exposure varied. Patients showed best responses of complete response, partial response or progressive disease.

The genes are TRBV5-5 and TRBJ2-5, with D unresolved. This sample comprised peripheral blood mononuclear cells (PBMCs), obtained before the second cycle of nivolumab. The source is a human donor with classical Hodgkin lymphoma. The CDR3 region is CASSLGRQETQYF. The CDR3 nucleotides read TGTGCCAGCAGCTTAGGCCGCCAAGAGACCCAGTACTTC.